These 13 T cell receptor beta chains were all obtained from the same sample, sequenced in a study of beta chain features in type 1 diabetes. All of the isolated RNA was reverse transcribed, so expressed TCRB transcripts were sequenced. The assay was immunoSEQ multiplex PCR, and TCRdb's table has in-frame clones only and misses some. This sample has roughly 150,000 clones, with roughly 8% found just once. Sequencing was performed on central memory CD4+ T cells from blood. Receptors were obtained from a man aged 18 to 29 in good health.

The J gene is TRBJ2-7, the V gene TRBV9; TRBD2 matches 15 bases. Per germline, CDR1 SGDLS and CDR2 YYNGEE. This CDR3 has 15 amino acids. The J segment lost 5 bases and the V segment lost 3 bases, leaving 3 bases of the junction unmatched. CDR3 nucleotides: TGTGCCAGCAGCGCGGGACTAGCGGGAGGAAACGAGCAGTACTTC. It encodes CASSAGLAGGNEQYF. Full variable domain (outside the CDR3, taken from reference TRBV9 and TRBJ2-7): DSGVTQTPKHLITATGQRVTLRCSPRSGDLSVYWYQQSLDQGLQFLIQYYNGEERAKGNILERFSAQQFPDLHSELNLSSLELGDSALYFCASSAGLAGGNEQYFGPGTRLTVT.

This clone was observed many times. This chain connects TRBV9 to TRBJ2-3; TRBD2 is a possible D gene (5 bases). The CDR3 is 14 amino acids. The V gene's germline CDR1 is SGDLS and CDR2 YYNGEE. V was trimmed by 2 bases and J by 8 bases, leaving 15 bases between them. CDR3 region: CASSVQVLRGTQYF. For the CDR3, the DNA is TGTGCCAGCAGCGTCCAAGTCCTTCGGGGTACGCAGTATTTT.

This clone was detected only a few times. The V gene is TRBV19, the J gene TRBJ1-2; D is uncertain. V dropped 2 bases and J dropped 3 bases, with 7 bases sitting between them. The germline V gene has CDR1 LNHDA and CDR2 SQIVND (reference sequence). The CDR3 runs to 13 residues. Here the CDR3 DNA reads TGTGCCAGTAGTATACAGTCGTACTATGGCTACACCTTC. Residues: CASSIQSYYGYTF.

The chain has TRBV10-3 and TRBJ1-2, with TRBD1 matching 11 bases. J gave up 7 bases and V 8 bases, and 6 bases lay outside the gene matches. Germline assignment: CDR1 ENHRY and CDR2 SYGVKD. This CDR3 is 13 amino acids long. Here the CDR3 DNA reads TGTGCCATCCTCGGACAGGGGGCAGGTGGCTACACCTTC. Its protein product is CAILGQGAGGYTF.

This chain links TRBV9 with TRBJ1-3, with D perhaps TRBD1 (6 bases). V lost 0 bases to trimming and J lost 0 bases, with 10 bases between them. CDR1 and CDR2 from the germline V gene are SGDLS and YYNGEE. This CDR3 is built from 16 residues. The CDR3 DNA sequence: TGTGCCAGCAGCGTAGGTTGGGACACCTCTGGAAACACCATATATTTT. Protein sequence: CASSVGWDTSGNTIYF.

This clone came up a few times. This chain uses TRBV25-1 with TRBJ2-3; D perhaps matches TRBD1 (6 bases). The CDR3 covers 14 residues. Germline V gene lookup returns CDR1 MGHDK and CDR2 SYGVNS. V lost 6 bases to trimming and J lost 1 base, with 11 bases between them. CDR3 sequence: CASSWAGGTDTQYF. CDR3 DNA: TGTGCCAGCAGCTGGGCAGGGGGCACAGATACGCAGTATTTT.

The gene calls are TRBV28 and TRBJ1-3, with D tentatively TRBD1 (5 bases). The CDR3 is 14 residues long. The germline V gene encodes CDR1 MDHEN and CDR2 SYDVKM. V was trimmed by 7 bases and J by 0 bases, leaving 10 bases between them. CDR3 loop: CASTFQGSGNTIYF. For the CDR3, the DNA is TGTGCCAGCACCTTCCAGGGCTCTGGAAACACCATATATTTT.

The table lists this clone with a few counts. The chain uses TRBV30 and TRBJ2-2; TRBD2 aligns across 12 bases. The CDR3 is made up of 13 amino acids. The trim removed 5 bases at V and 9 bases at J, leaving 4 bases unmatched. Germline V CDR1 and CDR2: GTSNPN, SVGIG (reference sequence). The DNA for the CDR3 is TGTGCCTGGTCAACTAGCGGGAGGTGGGAGCTGTTTTTT. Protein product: CAWSTSGRWELFF.

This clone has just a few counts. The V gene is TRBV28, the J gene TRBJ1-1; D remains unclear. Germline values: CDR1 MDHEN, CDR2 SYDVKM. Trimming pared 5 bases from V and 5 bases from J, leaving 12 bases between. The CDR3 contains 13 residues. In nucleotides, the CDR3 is TGTGCCAGCAGTCTTCTACAGTTAACTGAAGCTTTCTTT. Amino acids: CASSLLQLTEAFF.

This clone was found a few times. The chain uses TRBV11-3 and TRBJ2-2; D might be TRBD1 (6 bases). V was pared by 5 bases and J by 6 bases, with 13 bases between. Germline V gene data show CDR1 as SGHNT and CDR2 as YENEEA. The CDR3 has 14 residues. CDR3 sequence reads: CASSQTGSPGELFF. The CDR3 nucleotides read TGTGCCAGCAGCCAAACAGGGTCGCCCGGGGAGCTGTTTTTT.

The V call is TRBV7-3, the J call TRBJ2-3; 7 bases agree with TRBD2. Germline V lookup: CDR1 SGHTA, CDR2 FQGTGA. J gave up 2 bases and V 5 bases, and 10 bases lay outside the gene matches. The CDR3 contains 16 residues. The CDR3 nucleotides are TGTGCCAGCAGCAAACACGGAGCGGGGAACACAGATACGCAGTATTTT. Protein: CASSKHGAGNTDTQYF.

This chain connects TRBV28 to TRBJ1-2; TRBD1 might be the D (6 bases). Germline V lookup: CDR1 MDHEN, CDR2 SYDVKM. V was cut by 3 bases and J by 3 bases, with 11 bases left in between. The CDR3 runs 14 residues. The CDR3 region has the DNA TGTGCCAGCAGTTTGGGGGCCGTGGACTATGGCTACACCTTC. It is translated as CASSLGAVDYGYTF.

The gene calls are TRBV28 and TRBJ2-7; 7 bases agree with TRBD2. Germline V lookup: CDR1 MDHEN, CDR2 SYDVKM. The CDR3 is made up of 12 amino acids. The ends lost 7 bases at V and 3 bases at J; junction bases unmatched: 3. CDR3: CASIGGNYEQYF. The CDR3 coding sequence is TGTGCCAGCATCGGGGGGAACTACGAGCAGTACTTC.